The 3 T cell receptor beta chains below all came from one sample that was sequenced in a study of blood T cell repertoires in COVID-19 (dated by TCRdb to about 2020). Libraries were built with the immunoSEQ multiplex PCR assay. TCRdb took this table from immuneACCESS and kept in-frame rearrangements with V and J called. Such tables lack part of the clones; where checked against another copy, unresolved V genes explain under half of the gap, and the rest is unexplained. The sample contains 200,000 to 250,000 clones, about four fifths of them found a single time. Roughly 12% of the sample belongs to the ten largest clones. Sequenced: peripheral blood. These receptors were taken from a woman aged 40 to 50 with acute or convalescent COVID-19.

The chain recombines TRBV7-3 with TRBJ1-1; TRBD1 might be the D (6 bases). Trimming took 2 bases from V and 3 from J, leaving 13 bases between them. The germline CDR1 and CDR2 sequences are SGHTA and FQGTGA. The CDR3 extends over 15 amino acids. In DNA, the CDR3 is TGTGCCAGCAGCTTACCGGGGGAGGGGGACACTGAAGCTTTCTTT. This encodes CASSLPGEGDTEAFF.

The chain is built from TRBV10-3 and TRBJ2-7; 7 nucleotides agree with TRBD2. Germline V lookup: CDR1 ENHRY, CDR2 SYGVKD. The CDR3 is 15 residues long. V was pared by 3 bases and J by 1 base, with 6 bases of the junction left unmatched. The chain's CDR3 is CAISDVGGGSYEQYF. CDR3 bases: TGTGCCATCAGTGATGTGGGGGGGGGATCCTACGAGCAGTACTTC.

In this sample, this clone turned up a few times. This rearrangement joins TRBV12-5 to TRBJ2-1; 14 positions match TRBD2. The CDR3 spans 17 residues. V lost 5 bases and J lost 7; bases outside the gene matches: 10. From germline, CDR1 is LGHNT and CDR2 FRNRAP. The CDR3 nucleotides read TGTGCTAGTGGTCTGGGACTAGCGGGAGTGTCGTGGAATGAGCAGTTCTTC. Translation gives CASGLGLAGVSWNEQFF.